This T cell receptor beta chain is drawn from a study of regulatory T cells in long-lasting Graves disease. As for time point: newly diagnosed GD, antithyroid drugs for less than 3 months. Construction of the TCR library relied on RNA isolated from PBMCs. TCR beta libraries were built with iRepertoire HTBI primers and Arm-PCR of CDR3 regions. TCRdb re-called the multiplex PCR reads with MiXCR, one entry per CDR3 protein. Of 200,000 to 250,000 distinct CDR3 sequences in the sample, roughly 20% were seen once. The length of the CDR3 is 14 residues. Between the trimmed V and J ends, which lost 9 bases and 4 bases, there was a span of 18 bases. Germline loops: CDR1 LNHDA, CDR2 SQIVND (reference sequence). This clonotype was counted many times. The same sample was also studied in work on T cells in Graves' hyperthyroidism and ophthalmopathy. This second report adds: Diagnosis rested on symptoms, serum thyroxine and TRAb, thyroid ultrasound, and orbital computed tomography. Using the HTBI primer set, a first-round RT-PCR was run on the TCR CDR3. Most thyroid clonotypes that were expanded above 0.001 also turned up in blood.

The chain is built from TRBV19 and TRBJ2-5; D is perhaps TRBD1 or TRBD2 (6 bases each). This receptor was taken from a woman in her thirties with Graves disease. Sequencing used peripheral blood mononuclear cells (PBMCs), obtained at new diagnosis, from a patient treated with antithyroid drugs. CDR3 amino acids: CASKKGGGAETQYF. CDR3 coding DNA: TGTGCCAGCAAGAAAGGAGGGGGTGCAGAGACCCAGTACTTC.